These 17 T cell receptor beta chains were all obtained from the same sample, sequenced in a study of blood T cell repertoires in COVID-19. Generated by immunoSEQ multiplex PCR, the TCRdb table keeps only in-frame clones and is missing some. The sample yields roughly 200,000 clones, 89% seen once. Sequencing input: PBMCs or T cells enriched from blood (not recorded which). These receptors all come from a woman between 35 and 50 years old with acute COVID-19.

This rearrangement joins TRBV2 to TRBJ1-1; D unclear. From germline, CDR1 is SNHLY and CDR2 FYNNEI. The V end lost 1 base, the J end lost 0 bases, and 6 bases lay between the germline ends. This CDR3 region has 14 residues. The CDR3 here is CASSEGGMNTEAFF. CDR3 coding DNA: TGTGCCAGCAGTGAAGGCGGAATGAACACTGAAGCTTTCTTT.

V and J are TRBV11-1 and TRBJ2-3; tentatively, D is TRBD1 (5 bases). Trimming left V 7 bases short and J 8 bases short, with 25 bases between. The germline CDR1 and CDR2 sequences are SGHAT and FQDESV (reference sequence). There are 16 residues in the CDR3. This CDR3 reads CASTPRERGSAITQYF. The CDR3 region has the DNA TGTGCCAGCACCCCTAGGGAAAGGGGCTCCGCGATTACGCAGTATTTT.

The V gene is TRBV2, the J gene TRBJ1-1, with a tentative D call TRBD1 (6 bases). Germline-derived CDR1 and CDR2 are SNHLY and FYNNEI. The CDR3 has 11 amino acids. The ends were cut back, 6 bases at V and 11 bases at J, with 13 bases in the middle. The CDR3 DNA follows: TGTGCCAGCAGGCAGGGGATAGGGGCTTTCTTT. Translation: CASRQGIGAFF. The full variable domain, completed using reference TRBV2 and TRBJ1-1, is EPEVTQTPSHQVTQMGQEVILRCVPISNHLYFYWYRQILGQKVEFLVSFYNNEISEKSEIFDDQFSVERPDGSNFTLKIRSTKLEDSAMYFCASRQGIGAFFGQGTRLTVV.

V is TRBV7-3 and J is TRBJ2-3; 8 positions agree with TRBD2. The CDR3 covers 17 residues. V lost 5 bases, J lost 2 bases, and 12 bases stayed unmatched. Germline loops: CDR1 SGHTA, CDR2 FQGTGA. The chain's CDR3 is CASSARAGGSFTDTQYF. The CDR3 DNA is TGTGCCAGCAGCGCCCGGGCGGGGGGCTCTTTCACAGATACGCAGTATTTT. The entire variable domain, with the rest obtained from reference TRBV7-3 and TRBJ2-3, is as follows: GAGVSQTPSNKVTEKGKYVELRCDPISGHTALYWYRQSLGQGPEFLIYFQGTGAADDSGLPNDRFFAVRPEGSVSTLKIQRTERGDSAVYLCASSARAGGSFTDTQYFGPGTRLTVL.

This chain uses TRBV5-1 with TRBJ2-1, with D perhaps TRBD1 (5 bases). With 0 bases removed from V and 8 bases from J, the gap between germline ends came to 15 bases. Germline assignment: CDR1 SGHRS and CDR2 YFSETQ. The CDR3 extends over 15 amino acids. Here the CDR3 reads CASSLGGRVGDEQFF. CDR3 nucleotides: TGCGCCAGCAGCTTGGGTGGCAGGGTGGGCGATGAGCAGTTCTTC.

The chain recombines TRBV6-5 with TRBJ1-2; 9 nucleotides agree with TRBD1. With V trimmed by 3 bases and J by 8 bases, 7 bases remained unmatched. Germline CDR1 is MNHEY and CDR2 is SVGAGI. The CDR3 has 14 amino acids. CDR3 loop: CASSYSPDRGGYTF. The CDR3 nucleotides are TGTGCCAGCAGTTATTCCCCGGACAGGGGAGGCTACACCTTC.

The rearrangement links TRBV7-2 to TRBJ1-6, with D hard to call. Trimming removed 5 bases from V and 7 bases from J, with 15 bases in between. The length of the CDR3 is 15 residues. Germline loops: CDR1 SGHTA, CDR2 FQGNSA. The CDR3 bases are TGTGCCAGCAGCGAAGCGCGGGTCCCCAATTCACCCCTCCACTTT. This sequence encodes CASSEARVPNSPLHF.

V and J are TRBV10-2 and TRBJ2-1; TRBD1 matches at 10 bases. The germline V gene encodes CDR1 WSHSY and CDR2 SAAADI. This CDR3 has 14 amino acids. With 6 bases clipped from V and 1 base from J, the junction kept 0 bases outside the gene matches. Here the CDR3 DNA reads TGCGCCAGCAGGGGACAGGGGTCCTACAATGAGCAGTTCTTC. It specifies CASRGQGSYNEQFF.

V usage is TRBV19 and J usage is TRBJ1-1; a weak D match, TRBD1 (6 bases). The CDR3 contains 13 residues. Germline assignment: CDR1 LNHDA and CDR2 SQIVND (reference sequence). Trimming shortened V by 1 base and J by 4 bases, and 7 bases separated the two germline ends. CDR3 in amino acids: CASSIAQGTEAFF. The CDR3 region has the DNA TGTGCCAGTAGTATAGCACAGGGCACTGAAGCTTTCTTT.

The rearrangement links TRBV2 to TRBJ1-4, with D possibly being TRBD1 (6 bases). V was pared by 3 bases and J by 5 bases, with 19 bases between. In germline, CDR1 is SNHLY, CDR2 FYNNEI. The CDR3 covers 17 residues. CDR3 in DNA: TGTGCCAGCAGTGACACACTCTGGACAGTTCCAAATGAAAAACTGTTTTTT. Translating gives CASSDTLWTVPNEKLFF.

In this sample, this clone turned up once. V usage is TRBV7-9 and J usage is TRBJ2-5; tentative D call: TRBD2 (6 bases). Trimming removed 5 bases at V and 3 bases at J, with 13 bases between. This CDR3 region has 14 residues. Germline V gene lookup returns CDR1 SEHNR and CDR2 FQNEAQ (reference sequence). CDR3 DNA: TGTGCCAGCAGCACATACCGGGAGAAAGAGACCCAGTACTTC. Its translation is CASSTYREKETQYF. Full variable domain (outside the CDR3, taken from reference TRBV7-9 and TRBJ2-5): DTGVSQNPRHKITKRGQNVTFRCDPISEHNRLYWYRQTLGQGPEFLTYFQNEAQLEKSRLLSDRFSAERPKGSFSTLEIQRTEQGDSAMYLCASSTYREKETQYFGPGTRLLVL.

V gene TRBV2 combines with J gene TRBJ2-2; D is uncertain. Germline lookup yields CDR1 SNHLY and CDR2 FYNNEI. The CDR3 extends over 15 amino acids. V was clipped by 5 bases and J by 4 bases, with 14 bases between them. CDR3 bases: TGTGCCAGCAGTTCATGGCTAGTGGGCACCGGGGAGCTGTTTTTT. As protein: CASSSWLVGTGELFF.

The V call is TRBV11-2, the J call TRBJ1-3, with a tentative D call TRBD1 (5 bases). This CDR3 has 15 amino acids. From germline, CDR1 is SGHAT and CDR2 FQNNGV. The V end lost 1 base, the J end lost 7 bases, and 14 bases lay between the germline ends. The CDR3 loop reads CASSLASGEGNTIYF. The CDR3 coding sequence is TGTGCCAGCAGCTTAGCCTCGGGGGAAGGGAACACCATATATTTT.

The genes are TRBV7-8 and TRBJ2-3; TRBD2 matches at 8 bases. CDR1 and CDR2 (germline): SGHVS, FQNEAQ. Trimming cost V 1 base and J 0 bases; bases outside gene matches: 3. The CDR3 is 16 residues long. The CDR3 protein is CASSLVLAGSTDTQYF. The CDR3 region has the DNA TGTGCCAGCAGCTTAGTGCTAGCGGGTAGCACAGATACGCAGTATTTT.

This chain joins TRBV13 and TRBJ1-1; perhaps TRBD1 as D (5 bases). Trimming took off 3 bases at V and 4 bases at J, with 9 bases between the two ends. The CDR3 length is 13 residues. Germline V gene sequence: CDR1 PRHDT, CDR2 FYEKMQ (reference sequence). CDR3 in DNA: TGTGCCAGCAGCTTTGACAGAATCACTGAAGCTTTCTTT. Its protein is CASSFDRITEAFF.

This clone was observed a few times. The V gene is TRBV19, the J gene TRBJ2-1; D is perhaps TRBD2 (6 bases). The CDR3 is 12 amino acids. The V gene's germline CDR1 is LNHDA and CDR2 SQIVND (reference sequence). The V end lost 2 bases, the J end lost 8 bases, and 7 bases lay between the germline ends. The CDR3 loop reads CASSIRDYEQFF. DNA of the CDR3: TGTGCCAGTAGTATAAGGGACTATGAGCAGTTCTTC.

The CDR3 is CASSQAGQGADGYTF. The CDR3 DNA is TGTGCCAGCAGCCAAGCGGGACAGGGGGCGGATGGCTACACCTTC. This chain links TRBV3-1 (or the pseudogene TRBV3-2) with TRBJ1-2, with 12 nucleotides matching TRBD1. Germline CDR1 reads LGHDT; CDR2 reads YNNKEL (reference sequence). The CDR3 runs to 15 residues. Losses at the gene ends were 1 base for V and 6 bases for J; bases not matched to a gene: 3.